This TCR beta chain was found in a study of blood T cell repertoires in COVID-19. This CDR3 is built from 15 residues. Clones were read by immunoSEQ multiplex PCR, and TCRdb kept only the in-frame ones, dropping some. Altogether about 200,000 clones are present, more than 75% being singletons, with the ten largest covering 4.4%. The sequence derives from a man in his forties or fifties with acute or convalescent COVID-19. The gene calls are TRBV21-1 and TRBJ1-2. TRBV21-1 is a pseudogene. Sequenced material: peripheral blood. Here the CDR3 reads CASSNPSPGNYGYTF. The CDR3 nucleotides read TGTGCCAGCAGCAACCCCTCCCCCGGGAACTATGGCTACACCTTC.